These 6 T cell receptor beta chains originate from one sample sequenced in a study of cytomegalovirus exposure and HLA in healthy donors. The PCR was carried out with 60 Vbeta primers and 13 Jbeta primers. Here immunoSEQ multiplex PCR was the method, and the copy in TCRdb shows in-frame clones only, minus some. In the table there are about 160,000 clones, 75% to 85% of which are singletons. Sample: PBMCs. Receptors originate from a male donor in good health and CMV-seropositive.

The chain has TRBV2 and TRBJ2-7; TRBD1 agrees at 7 bases. Unmatched junction bases numbered 8, after V lost 5 bases and J lost 1 base. The CDR3 extends over 15 amino acids. CDR1 and CDR2 from the germline V gene are SNHLY and FYNNEI. CDR3 region: CASSYTQTGSYEQYF. The CDR3, as DNA: TGTGCCAGCAGTTACACCCAGACAGGGTCCTACGAGCAGTACTTC. The full variable domain, completed using reference TRBV2 and TRBJ2-7, is EPEVTQTPSHQVTQMGQEVILRCVPISNHLYFYWYRQILGQKVEFLVSFYNNEISEKSEIFDDQFSVERPDGSNFTLKIRSTKLEDSAMYFCASSYTQTGSYEQYFGPGTRLTVT.

This sequence joins TRBV27 and TRBJ1-2; 9 bases line up with TRBD1. Trimming at V came to 6 bases and at J to 5 bases, leaving 7 bases not matched to a gene. CDR1 is MNHEY, CDR2 SMNVEV, per germline (reference sequence). This CDR3 has 14 residues. The DNA for the CDR3 is TGTGCCAGCAGCTGGGGGACAGGGTCGTATGGCTACACCTTC. Translating it yields CASSWGTGSYGYTF.

The chain recombines TRBV5-1 with TRBJ1-2; TRBD1 agrees at 9 bases. Germline-derived CDR1 and CDR2 are SGHRS and YFSETQ. The CDR3 is made up of 14 amino acids. The ends lost 4 bases at V and 7 bases at J; junction bases unmatched: 8. DNA of the CDR3: TGCGCCAGCAGCCCCGGGACAGGGAAGGGTGGCTACACCTTC. Translated: CASSPGTGKGGYTF.

The V call is TRBV9, the J call TRBJ1-3; D may be TRBD1 (6 bases). Per germline, CDR1 SGDLS and CDR2 YYNGEE. With 0 bases removed from V and 4 bases from J, the gap between germline ends came to 14 bases. The CDR3 is 16 amino acids. CDR3 DNA: TGTGCCAGCAGCGTAGGTCCAGGGGTATACGGAAACACCATATATTTT. Protein sequence: CASSVGPGVYGNTIYF.

The gene calls are TRBV6-5 and TRBJ1-1; a possible D gene is TRBD1 (5 bases). Trimming removed 6 bases at V and 10 bases at J, with 18 bases between. The germline V gene has CDR1 MNHEY and CDR2 SVGAGI. This CDR3 contains 13 residues. CDR3 amino acids: CASRKQGALLAFF. CDR3 nucleotides: TGTGCCAGCAGGAAACAAGGGGCTTTACTAGCTTTCTTT.

This chain joins TRBV9 and TRBJ2-3; maybe TRBD2 (5 bases). V was pared by 0 bases and J by 9 bases, with 17 bases between. This CDR3 spans 15 amino acids. CDR1 is SGDLS and CDR2 is YYNGEE in the germline V gene. CDR3 nucleotides: TGTGCCAGCAGCGTAGCATCCGGCCAAGAGGGCACGCAGTATTTT. Translating gives CASSVASGQEGTQYF.